The clone carrying this T cell receptor beta chain is a singleton in its sample. Its antigen is undetermined. This record comes from a study of T-cell memory formation after mild COVID-19. Findings and caveats of the study: Researchers found some responding clones in pre-infection memory, a sign that cross-reactive memory joined. Contracting clones from day 15 to 85 showed balanced CD4/CD8; later expanders favored CD4+.

Germline trimming cut 5 bases from V and 5 bases from J; bases unmatched to any gene: 11. Looked up from germline, CDR1 is SSHAT and CDR2 is FNYEAQ (reference sequence). CDR3 length: 15 amino acids. From the 5' RACE reads, TCRdb called clonotypes with MiXCR, one entry per CDR3 protein. This table has 450,000 to 650,000 distinct CDR3 sequences, about 20% appearing once. The source is an adult woman who had mild COVID-19 (a few samples of this study predate the infection). Cell type and time point are not known. Source material: PBMCs or a T cell subset sorted from them (not recorded which). V usage is TRBV7-7 and J usage is TRBJ2-5; 7 bases fit TRBD1. The CDR3 DNA is TGTGCCAGCAGCCCTACAGGGGCTTCAGGGGAGACCCAGTACTTC. Translated, it gives CASSPTGASGETQYF.